The next 18 T cell receptor beta chains were all read from a single sample in a study of blood T cell repertoires in COVID-19. The protocol was immunoSEQ multiplex PCR, while the TCRdb copy is restricted to in-frame clones and leaves out a portion. The data contain hundreds of thousands of clones, 65% to 90% of them seen just once; the ten biggest clones take up around 5%. Material: peripheral blood. These receptor sequences come from an older woman with acute or convalescent COVID-19.

The chain joins TRBV18 to TRBJ1-1; 9 positions match TRBD1. The V and J ends lost 2 bases and 4 bases, in that order; junction bases with no gene match: 2. The CDR3 has 14 residues. Germline assignment: CDR1 KGHSH and CDR2 LQKENI. The DNA of the CDR3 is TGTGCCAGCTCACCAAAGGGACAGGGCACTGAAGCTTTCTTT. Its translation is CASSPKGQGTEAFF.

The rearrangement uses TRBV2 and TRBJ1-5; D gene unclear. V was shortened by 4 bases and J by 4 bases, with 8 bases between the two germline ends. The CDR3 runs to 13 residues. Per the germline V gene, CDR1 is SNHLY and CDR2 is FYNNEI. This CDR3 reads CASSVSGNQPQHF. The CDR3 DNA reads TGTGCCAGCAGTGTTTCCGGGAATCAGCCCCAGCATTTT.

V usage is TRBV19 and J usage is TRBJ2-1, with D perhaps TRBD2 (6 bases). This CDR3 is 14 amino acids long. Trimming took 9 bases from V and 2 from J, leaving 14 bases between them. In germline, CDR1 is LNHDA, CDR2 SQIVND (reference sequence). For the CDR3, the DNA is TGTGCCAGCCGACCGGGGACTGCCTACAATGAGCAGTTCTTC. Protein sequence: CASRPGTAYNEQFF.

Only one count was recorded for this clone. The chain recombines TRBV5-1 with TRBJ1-4; D might be TRBD1 (5 bases). The CDR3 covers 16 residues. Trimming took 0 bases from V and 4 from J, leaving 13 bases between them. The germline V gene has CDR1 SGHRS and CDR2 YFSETQ. The chain's CDR3 is CASSLAGGEVNEKLFF. Written as DNA, the CDR3 is TGCGCCAGCAGCTTGGCCGGGGGAGAGGTTAATGAAAAACTGTTTTTT. Full variable domain (remainder filled in from reference TRBV5-1 and TRBJ1-4): KAGVTQTPRYLIKTRGQQVTLSCSPISGHRSVSWYQQTPGQGLQFLFEYFSETQRNKGNFPGRFSGRQFSNSRSEMNVSTLELGDSALYLCASSLAGGEVNEKLFFGSGTQLSVL.

The chain links TRBV6-5 to TRBJ1-1; TRBD1 agrees at 9 bases. V trimming: 6 bases; J trimming: 1 base; junction bases outside the gene matches: 6. This CDR3 region has 15 residues. Germline V gives CDR1 MNHEY, CDR2 SVGAGI. Written as DNA, the CDR3 is TGTGCCAGCAGCCCATCGACAGGGGGGAACACTGAAGCTTTCTTT. Its translation is CASSPSTGGNTEAFF.

V gene TRBV5-1 combines with J gene TRBJ1-1; D not resolved. The ends were cut back, 4 bases at V and 0 bases at J, with 10 bases in the middle. Per the germline V gene, CDR1 is SGHRS and CDR2 is YFSETQ. This CDR3 spans 14 amino acids. This CDR3 is CASSDGGLNTEAFF. CDR3 coding DNA: TGCGCCAGCAGCGACGGAGGATTGAACACTGAAGCTTTCTTT.

The rearrangement uses TRBV3-1 (or the pseudogene TRBV3-2) and TRBJ2-2; the match to TRBD2 covers 9 bases. The trim removed 6 bases at V and 7 bases at J, leaving 12 bases unmatched. The CDR3 loop spans 16 amino acids. Germline assignment: CDR1 LGHDT and CDR2 YNNKEL (reference sequence). DNA for the CDR3: TGTGCCAGCAGTCCCGTTGGCGGGGGGGCCGACGGGGAGCTGTTTTTT. Its translation is CASSPVGGGADGELFF.

The CDR3 spells CASSRGYSNQPQHF. CDR3 bases: TGTGCCAGCAGCCGCGGATATAGCAATCAGCCCCAGCATTTT. This chain links TRBV5-6 with TRBJ1-5; D unclear. The CDR3 runs to 14 residues. The ends were cut back, 4 bases at V and 0 bases at J, with 8 bases in the middle. Germline assignment: CDR1 SGHDT and CDR2 YYEEEE.

The chain joins TRBV10-3 to TRBJ1-2, with D unresolved. The length of the CDR3 is 13 residues. Germline-derived CDR1 and CDR2 are ENHRY and SYGVKD. Trimming left V 2 bases short and J 6 bases short, with 10 bases between. CDR3 nucleotide sequence: TGTGCCATCAGTGAGGGAAACAGAGATGGCTACACCTTC. Its translation: CAISEGNRDGYTF.

This chain links TRBV28 with TRBJ2-2, with D possibly matching TRBD2 (6 bases). CDR3 size: 15 residues. Germline CDR1 is MDHEN and CDR2 is SYDVKM. V was pared by 3 bases and J by 4 bases, with 12 bases between. CDR3 protein: CASSFGDLFTGELFF. The CDR3 region has the DNA TGTGCCAGCAGTTTCGGGGACTTATTCACCGGGGAGCTGTTTTTT.

The chain joins TRBV5-1 to TRBJ1-2; D gene unclear. The V end was cut by 0 bases, the J end by 2 bases, with 11 bases between. CDR3 length: 15 amino acids. The germline V gene has CDR1 SGHRS and CDR2 YFSETQ. Here the CDR3 reads CASSLVAGGNYGYTF. CDR3 sequence (DNA): TGCGCCAGCAGCTTGGTGGCAGGTGGAAACTATGGCTACACCTTC.

The V gene is TRBV7-9, the J gene TRBJ2-7, with 10 bases identical to TRBD1. This CDR3 has 13 amino acids. Looked up from germline, CDR1 is SEHNR and CDR2 is FQNEAQ (reference sequence). V lost 5 bases to trimming and J lost 6 bases; unmatched junction nucleotides: 4. The CDR3 spells CASSPGTGAEQYF. The DNA of the CDR3 is TGTGCCAGCAGCCCCGGGACAGGGGCCGAGCAGTACTTC.

Here the CDR3 DNA reads TGCAGCTCTCCGGGACTCTGGCCTGAGGCGAGGCTACACCTTAGGAAAGGCCTGAGGCGAGGCTACACCTTC. Amino acid sequence: CSSPGLWPEARLHLRKGLRRGYTF. V usage is TRBV29-1 and J usage is TRBJ1-2; perhaps TRBD1 as D (5 bases). CDR3 length equals 24 residues. Germline values: CDR1 SQVTM, CDR2 ANQGSEA. Trimming pared 8 bases from V and 8 bases from J, leaving 54 bases between.

The chain carries TRBV5-6 and TRBJ1-5; 8 bases match TRBD1. J gave up 1 base and V 5 bases, and 5 bases lay outside the gene matches. The germline V gene encodes CDR1 SGHDT and CDR2 YYEEEE. This CDR3 contains 15 residues. The CDR3 DNA follows: TGTGCCAGCAGGGCGCAGGGGGCCAGCAATCAGCCCCAGCATTTT. It encodes CASRAQGASNQPQHF.

The chain has TRBV28 and TRBJ2-2, with TRBD1 matching over 7 bases. This CDR3 is built from 19 residues. The ends lost 6 bases at V and 2 bases at J; junction bases unmatched: 18. Germline CDR1 MDHEN, CDR2 SYDVKM. The CDR3 sequence is CASSIPSTGVRLNTGELFF. The CDR3 DNA is TGTGCCAGCAGCATCCCGAGCACAGGGGTCAGACTTAACACCGGGGAGCTGTTTTTT.

The genes are TRBV7-6 and TRBJ1-6; 7 bases match TRBD1. Germline V gene sequence: CDR1 SGHVS, CDR2 FNYEAQ. The V segment lost 5 bases and the J segment 9 bases; nucleotides outside the gene matches: 10. The CDR3 has 15 residues. The CDR3 DNA follows: TGTGCCAGCAGCGATCCCGGGACAGATTCTTCACCCCTCCACTTT. As protein: CASSDPGTDSSPLHF.

The chain has TRBV7-2 and TRBJ2-1; no definite D call. Germline CDR1 reads SGHTA; CDR2 reads FQGNSA. V dropped 3 bases and J dropped 6 bases, with 9 bases sitting between them. This CDR3 is built from 13 residues. The CDR3 sequence: CASSFPLRNEQFF. CDR3 DNA: TGTGCCAGCAGCTTCCCCCTCCGCAATGAGCAGTTCTTC.

V usage is TRBV5-4 and J usage is TRBJ1-2; D call uncertain. The CDR3 is made up of 13 amino acids. Trimming took 4 bases from V and 5 from J, leaving 12 bases between them. From germline, CDR1 is SGHNT and CDR2 YYREEE (reference sequence). The CDR3 coding sequence is TGTGCCAGCAGCCCGGCCCGGGGATATGGCTACACCTTC. Translated: CASSPARGYGYTF. The variable domain in full, with the rest retrieved from reference TRBV5-4 and TRBJ1-2, is ETGVTQSPTHLIKTRGQQVTLRCSSQSGHNTVSWYQQALGQGPQFIFQYYREEENGRGNFPPRFSGLQFPNYSSELNVNALELDDSALYLCASSPARGYGYTFGSGTRLTVV.